This TCR beta chain stems from a study of cytomegalovirus exposure and HLA in healthy donors. Study as a whole: Assignment to the Caucasian-associated ancestry cluster applied to more than 75% of the roughly 400 genotyped donors.

Trimming pared 0 bases from V and 8 bases from J, leaving 16 bases between. The germline V gene has CDR1 SGHTA and CDR2 FQGNSA. The CDR3 is 15 residues long. In the case of this clone: The antigen remains unidentified.

This PCR relied on a set of 60 Vbeta primers and 13 Jbeta primers. Some clones are missing from TCRdb's copy, which holds only in-frame ones; the method was immunoSEQ multiplex PCR. The sample lists about 160,000 clones, around 72% seen once, with around 7% in the top ten. Study-level findings and limits: The study dropped some indistinguishable V segments, TRBV6-2 and TRBV6-3 among them. About 87% or about 30% of the time was how often most TCR beta V segments were productive, according to an earlier analysis. A missense variant in DCLRE1C was later tied to TCR beta V- and J-gene trimming.

Sequencing used PBMCs. The V and J genes are TRBV7-2 and TRBJ1-2; D gene ambiguous. The sequence was collected from a man in his forties or fifties in good health and CMV-seropositive. The CDR3 loop is CASSLALAGRDGYTF. The CDR3 coding sequence is TGTGCCAGCAGCTTAGCGTTGGCAGGTCGAGACGGCTACACCTTC.